What follows is one T cell receptor beta chain and its context. It lacks a known antigen. Qualities for individual bases were not recorded, and no much larger clone is one base off. The data belong to a study of blood T cell repertoires in COVID-19 (dated by TCRdb to the early 2020s). The study in broad terms: The collaborator samples originated in the United States, Italy and Spain and spanned the acute and convalescent phases of COVID-19. The material from the prospective study consisted of cDNA or gDNA derived from T cells, B-cell-depleted T cells, or PBMCs. The dataset comprised deeply sampled blood TCRbeta repertoires from subjects exposed to, actively infected with, or recovered from COVID-19. The repertoires were made available in a free public database intended to serve as a resource for research on the immune response to SARS-CoV-2. The samples were drawn from two sources: the first 160 participants of the ongoing ImmuneRACE study, and over 1,000 subjects contributed by 6 global collaborators. The sample metadata nearly always contained a de-identified subject ID, COVID-19 status, age in years and sex. Where HLA class I and class II types were available, the types were taken from metadata supplied by the sample provider, not from assay-based typing.

Whole blood was collected in K2EDTA tubes by collaborating institutions according to the institutions' own protocols. For TCRbeta analysis, collaborators shipped samples as frozen whole blood, isolated PBMCs, or DNA extracted from either of those sample types. What the research found in general, with its limitations: Clinical and demographic metadata were provided uncurated, with the amount varying by source and participant.

The immunoSEQ Assay, a bias-controlled multiplex PCR, was used to amplify TCRbeta CDR3 regions from genomic DNA. As for the original processing: Within the assay, amplification of reference gene primers was used to estimate how many nucleated cells each sample contained. To quantify the absolute abundance of each unique TCRbeta CDR3 rearrangement, sequence reads were collapsed and filtered. Productive Simpson clonality was computed per sample as the square root of Simpson's diversity index over productive rearrangements. In its TCRdb copy, this immuneACCESS table keeps in-frame sequences only and misses some clones. Where compared with another copy, unresolved V genes explain less than half of these, and the others have no known cause. V, J and clone size were drawn from that table, and D and trimming were deduced from the DNA. The sample contains about 140,000 clones, around 76% of them found a single time. Roughly 4.5% of the sample belongs to the ten largest clones.

For CDR1 and CDR2, the germline V gene lists KGHSH and LQKENI. From its cysteine to its phenylalanine, the CDR3 spans 14 amino acids. Only the CDR3 part of the read is kept: 42 bases, read in frame from the first base. V lost 5 bases and J lost 3 bases, and the count of bases not matched to a germline gene is 4. Sequenced material: peripheral blood. This TCR was sampled from a man between 60 and 75 years old with acute or convalescent COVID-19. The rearranged segments are TRBV18 and TRBJ1-1, with 9 bases matching TRBD1. The CDR3 amino acid sequence is: CASSTGGYDTEAFF. The bases are TGTGCCAGCTCAACAGGGGGCTACGACACTGAAGCTTTCTTT.